This TCR beta chain stems from a study of blood T cell repertoires in COVID-19. Study-level information: Samples came from the United States, Italy and Spain, spanning acute and convalescent COVID-19. T cells, B-cell-depleted T cells, or PBMCs provided the cDNA or gDNA that served as material.

The CDR3 totals 15 residues. With 2 bases removed from V and 4 bases from J, the gap between germline ends came to 10 bases. Per germline, CDR1 SGHRS and CDR2 YFSETQ. Original methodology: Estimation of nucleated cell counts relied on the amplification of reference gene primers. Profiling relied on immunoSEQ multiplex PCR, and the TCRdb table lists in-frame clones only, not all of them. The D gene and trimming were derived from the DNA, and the V and J assignments and clone size from that table. The sample includes fewer than 250,000 clones, 83% of them seen just once. The chain is built from TRBV5-1 and TRBJ1-6; tentative D call: TRBD1 (5 bases). The TCR comes from a human donor in a cohort sampled during active COVID-19. Sample: peripheral blood. The CDR3 bases are TGCGCCAGCAGCTTAGGGGAAGGGTATAATTCACCCCTCCACTTT. Translating gives CASSLGEGYNSPLHF.